The 25 T cell receptor beta chains presented below share a single source sample, sequenced in a study of CD8+ T cells in alopecia areata. RNA extraction was followed by reverse transcription into cDNA, which acted as the sequencing template. Clones were read by immunoSEQ multiplex PCR, and TCRdb kept only the in-frame ones, dropping some. This repertoire shows approximately 210,000 clones, around 60% found once; its top ten account for about 1.3%. Sample treatment: oral pan-JAK inhibitor, 5-10 mg twice daily. Source: CD4+ T cells sorted from blood, taken around week 49, from a patient treated with tofacitinib. Source of these receptors: a human donor with alopecia areata.

The sample holds a few counts of this clone. The rearrangement joins TRBV29-1 to TRBJ1-1, with 9 bases that match TRBD1. Germline-derived CDR1 and CDR2 are SQVTM and ANQGSEA. Losses at the gene ends were 0 bases for V and 5 bases for J; bases not matched to a gene: 13. The CDR3 contains 17 residues. CDR3 nucleotides: TGCAGCGTTGAAGATTCGGGACAGGGCTCAGGAGGGACTGAAGCTTTCTTT. It codes for CSVEDSGQGSGGTEAFF. Full variable domain (outside the CDR3, taken from reference TRBV29-1 and TRBJ1-1): SAVISQKPSRDICQRGTSLTIQCQVDSQVTMMFWYRQQPGQSLTLIATANQGSEATYESGFVIDKFPISRPNLTFSTLTVSNMSPEDSSIYLCSVEDSGQGSGGTEAFFGQGTRLTVV.

V and J are TRBV7-9 and TRBJ1-1; a weak D match, TRBD1 (5 bases). This CDR3 is built from 15 residues. Looked up from germline, CDR1 is SEHNR and CDR2 is FQNEAQ (reference sequence). V lost 1 base, J lost 0 bases, and 9 bases lay in between. CDR3 coding DNA: TGTGCCAGCAGCTTAGTATCGGGGGTGAACACTGAAGCTTTCTTT. Its protein product is CASSLVSGVNTEAFF.

The CDR3 protein is CASSASSGGSKTQYF. DNA of the CDR3: TGTGCCAGCAGCGCCTCTAGCGGGGGGTCGAAGACCCAGTACTTC. The V call is TRBV7-2, the J call TRBJ2-5; TRBD2 matches at 11 bases. The CDR3 contains 15 residues. With 5 bases clipped from V and 6 bases from J, the junction kept 8 bases outside the gene matches. Per germline, CDR1 SGHTA and CDR2 FQGNSA.

This clone was counted a single time. The chain combines TRBV5-6 with TRBJ1-1; D unclear. Germline V lookup: CDR1 SGHDT, CDR2 YYEEEE. Trimming shortened V by 4 bases and J by 2 bases, and 12 bases separated the two germline ends. This CDR3 spans 14 amino acids. CDR3 in amino acids: CASSPTMLNTEAFF. The CDR3 nucleotides are TGTGCCAGCAGCCCAACCATGTTAAACACTGAAGCTTTCTTT.

The genes are TRBV25-1 and TRBJ2-3; D not resolved. The V end was cut by 7 bases, the J end by 3 bases, with 14 bases between. The CDR3 covers 14 residues. Germline V gene data show CDR1 as MGHDK and CDR2 as SYGVNS. The CDR3 is CASNQFSRTDTQYF. The DNA for the CDR3 is TGTGCCAGCAATCAGTTTAGCCGAACAGATACGCAGTATTTT. Using reference TRBV25-1 and TRBJ2-3 for the parts outside the CDR3, the full variable domain is EADIYQTPRYLVIGTGKKITLECSQTMGHDKMYWYQQDPGMELHLIHYSYGVNSTEKGDLSSESTVSRIRTEHFPLTLESARPSHTSQYLCASNQFSRTDTQYFGPGTRLTVL.

V is TRBV9 and J is TRBJ1-2; D not certain. CDR1 and CDR2 from the germline V gene are SGDLS and YYNGEE. The CDR3 spans 14 residues. Trimming pared 5 bases from V and 6 bases from J, leaving 17 bases between. DNA for the CDR3: TGTGCCAGCAGTCCCGGTGTGGGGAAACATGGCTACACCTTC. Amino acids: CASSPGVGKHGYTF.

The chain links TRBV2 to TRBJ2-5, with TRBD1 as a possible D gene (5 bases). V was clipped by 4 bases and J by 0 bases, with 9 bases between them. CDR1 and CDR2 (germline): SNHLY, FYNNEI. This CDR3 region has 14 residues. As DNA, the CDR3 is TGTGCCAGCAGTGCAGGGCCCTACCAAGAGACCCAGTACTTC. This encodes CASSAGPYQETQYF.

This clone was observed a few times. Distinct nucleotide sequences in the sample also encode this CDR3. The V and J genes are TRBV10-3 and TRBJ1-2; D might be TRBD1 (5 bases). Germline loops: CDR1 ENHRY, CDR2 SYGVKD. The CDR3 has 13 amino acids. V was clipped by 2 bases and J by 2 bases, with 6 bases between them. The DNA for the CDR3 is TGTGCCATCAGTGAGGGGACGAACTATGGCTACACCTTC. The encoded protein is CAISEGTNYGYTF.

The CDR3 region is CATSRGVSYEQYF. CDR3 nucleotide sequence: TGTGCCACCAGCAGAGGTGTGAGCTACGAGCAGTACTTC. The chain has TRBV15 and TRBJ2-7; D unresolved. Trimming removed 1 base at V and 3 bases at J, with 7 bases between. Germline CDR1 and CDR2: LNHNV and YYDKDF (reference sequence). The CDR3 has 13 residues.

Written as DNA, the CDR3 is TGTGCCAGCAGCTTGGCCCGACAGGATAACTATGGCTACACCTTC. This sequence encodes CASSLARQDNYGYTF. The rearrangement uses TRBV7-9 and TRBJ1-2; D is possibly TRBD1 (6 bases). CDR3 length: 15 amino acids. Trimming took off 3 bases at V and 1 base at J, with 12 bases between the two ends. The germline V gene has CDR1 SEHNR and CDR2 FQNEAQ (reference sequence).

The rearrangement uses TRBV2 and TRBJ1-1; 8 bases agree with TRBD1. Germline loops: CDR1 SNHLY, CDR2 FYNNEI. This CDR3 has 11 residues. Germline trimming cut 4 bases from V and 11 bases from J; bases unmatched to any gene: 3. CDR3 residues: CASSVGTGAFF. As DNA, the CDR3 is TGTGCCAGCAGTGTGGGGACAGGCGCTTTCTTT.

This chain uses TRBV30 with TRBJ2-4; 10 bases fit TRBD1. CDR3 length: 15 residues. Looked up from germline, CDR1 is GTSNPN and CDR2 is SVGIG (reference sequence). After removal of 0 bases from V and 13 bases from J, the junction contained 12 bases not matched to a gene. DNA of the CDR3: TGTGCCTGGAGTGTACAGGGACAGGGGTTTGTAGGACAGTACTTC. Protein sequence: CAWSVQGQGFVGQYF.

This chain connects TRBV4-3 to TRBJ2-1, with D unresolved. Trimming left V 0 bases short and J 5 bases short, with 8 bases between. The germline CDR1 and CDR2 sequences are LGHNA and YSLEER. CDR3 length: 14 amino acids. CDR3 in DNA: TGCGCCAGCAGCCAAGAGTCCAGGAACAATGAGCAGTTCTTC. Protein sequence: CASSQESRNNEQFF.

For this clone: Other nucleotide sequences in the sample specify the same CDR3. This chain links TRBV2 with TRBJ1-2, with 8 positions matching TRBD1. The CDR3 runs to 13 residues. Trimming cost V 6 bases and J 7 bases; bases outside gene matches: 7. Per germline, CDR1 SNHLY and CDR2 FYNNEI. As DNA, the CDR3 is TGTGCCAGCAGCGGACAGGGAAGTGGTGGCTACACCTTC. It translates to CASSGQGSGGYTF.

The V gene is TRBV7-9, the J gene TRBJ2-6, with a tentative D call TRBD2 (5 bases). The CDR3 covers 15 residues. Germline values: CDR1 SEHNR, CDR2 FQNEAQ (reference sequence). V was trimmed by 0 bases and J by 2 bases, leaving 5 bases between them. The CDR3 DNA sequence: TGTGCCAGCAGCTTAGCCGGGACTGGGGCCAACGTCCTGACTTTC. Its translation: CASSLAGTGANVLTF.

V is TRBV29-1 and J is TRBJ2-7; the D gene is possibly TRBD1 (6 bases). This CDR3 region has 12 residues. The V end was cut by 4 bases, the J end by 4 bases, with 11 bases between. From germline, CDR1 is SQVTM and CDR2 ANQGSEA. CDR3 sequence reads: CSVAKGVYEQYF. The CDR3 DNA follows: TGCAGCGTTGCAAAGGGGGTATACGAGCAGTACTTC.

The rearrangement uses TRBV12-5 and TRBJ2-7; D is tentatively TRBD1 or TRBD2 (6 bases each). The V end was cut by 6 bases, the J end by 4 bases, with 16 bases between. The CDR3 extends over 14 amino acids. In germline, CDR1 is LGHNT, CDR2 FRNRAP. The CDR3 protein is CASGRGAVMYEQYF. The DNA of the CDR3 is TGTGCTAGTGGGAGGGGGGCTGTAATGTACGAGCAGTACTTC.

This clone was seen more than once but under ten times. The chain carries TRBV29-1 and TRBJ2-1; D gene ambiguous. The CDR3 is 13 amino acids. Germline CDR1 reads SQVTM; CDR2 reads ANQGSEA. Trimming cost V 3 bases and J 3 bases, with 9 bases left between them. CDR3 in amino acids: CSVEPNDYNEQFF. Here the CDR3 DNA reads TGCAGCGTTGAGCCCAACGACTACAATGAGCAGTTCTTC.

The gene calls are TRBV30 and TRBJ1-2; D is ambiguous. Trimming removed 0 bases at V and 3 bases at J, with 14 bases between. Germline V gene lookup returns CDR1 GTSNPN and CDR2 SVGIG (reference sequence). This CDR3 comprises 15 residues. CDR3 sequence: CAWSVPPGEYYGYTF. The CDR3 DNA sequence: TGTGCCTGGAGTGTACCGCCGGGAGAGTACTATGGCTACACCTTC.

The chain uses TRBV19 and TRBJ1-5; D is unresolved. Trimming removed 1 base from V and 3 bases from J, with 10 bases in between. CDR1 LNHDA and CDR2 SQIVND come from the germline V gene (reference sequence). This CDR3 comprises 15 residues. The CDR3: CASSIAGDYNQPQHF. DNA of the CDR3: TGTGCCAGTAGTATAGCCGGGGATTACAATCAGCCCCAGCATTTT.

This clone was observed a few times. The chain recombines TRBV11-2 with TRBJ2-3; D may match TRBD1 or TRBD2 (6 bases each). The CDR3 runs to 16 residues. Trimming removed 4 bases from V and 6 bases from J, with 20 bases in between. Germline lookup yields CDR1 SGHAT and CDR2 FQNNGV. The CDR3 is CASSSPASGGKDTQYF. In nucleotides, the CDR3 is TGTGCCAGCAGCTCCCCTGCGTCCGGGGGCAAGGATACGCAGTATTTT.

This clone was counted a single time. The chain has TRBV30 and TRBJ1-3; 8 nucleotides align to TRBD1. Per germline, CDR1 GTSNPN and CDR2 SVGIG (reference sequence). The CDR3 loop spans 13 amino acids. The CDR3, as DNA: TGTGCTACGGACAGGGAAGGGAGAAACACCATATATTTT. Protein product: CATDREGRNTIYF.

Here the CDR3 DNA reads TGTGCCAGCAGGGAATTTACAGGGGTTAATTCACCCCTCCACTTT. The encoded protein is CASREFTGVNSPLHF. V is TRBV27 and J is TRBJ1-6; 7 nucleotides align to TRBD1. J gave up 6 bases and V 6 bases, and 8 bases lay outside the gene matches. CDR1 MNHEY and CDR2 SMNVEV come from the germline V gene (reference sequence). The CDR3 is 15 amino acids.

The rearrangement joins TRBV19 to TRBJ1-2, with a possible D match to TRBD1 (6 bases). CDR3 length: 13 amino acids. From germline, CDR1 is LNHDA and CDR2 SQIVND (reference sequence). Trimming stripped 5 bases from V and 0 bases from J, with 7 bases between. This CDR3 reads CASSGTPNYGYTF. In DNA, the CDR3 is TGTGCCAGTAGTGGGACACCTAACTATGGCTACACCTTC. The full variable domain, in which reference TRBV19 and TRBJ1-2 provide the parts outside the CDR3, is DGGITQSPKYLFRKEGQNVTLSCEQNLNHDAMYWYRQDPGQGLRLIYYSQIVNDFQKGDIAEGYSVSREKKESFPLTVTSAQKNPTAFYLCASSGTPNYGYTFGSGTRLTVV.

This chain joins TRBV5-6 and TRBJ1-5; D remains ambiguous. V shed 2 bases and J shed 6 bases, with 6 bases lying between them. The CDR3 is made up of 12 amino acids. Germline CDR1 and CDR2: SGHDT and YYEEEE. CDR3: CASSFAGQPQHF. The CDR3 DNA reads TGTGCCAGCAGCTTCGCGGGTCAGCCCCAGCATTTT.